Presented here are 31 T cell receptor beta chains from one specimen sequenced in a study of blood T cell repertoires in COVID-19. Clones were read by immunoSEQ multiplex PCR, and TCRdb kept only the in-frame ones, dropping some. The sample holds about 130,000 clones, about 88% seen once. Material for sequencing was peripheral blood. The receptors originated from a woman aged 80 or over with acute or convalescent COVID-19.

The CDR3: CASSYRGTDTQYF. The CDR3 DNA is TGTGCCAGTAGTTATAGAGGCACAGATACGCAGTATTTT. This chain links TRBV19 with TRBJ2-3; D is uncertain. Trimming pared 5 bases from V and 1 base from J, leaving 7 bases between. This CDR3 spans 13 amino acids. Per the germline V gene, CDR1 is LNHDA and CDR2 is SQIVND (reference sequence).

The CDR3 loop reads CASSDTVNTEAFF. In nucleotides, the CDR3 is TGTGCCAGCAGTGACACGGTGAACACTGAAGCTTTCTTT. The chain combines TRBV6-4 with TRBJ1-1; no definite D call. The germline gives CDR1 MRHNA, CDR2 SNTAGT. The V gene lost 2 bases and the J gene lost 0 bases, with 4 bases spanning the gap. The CDR3 sequence is 13 residues long.

The chain employs TRBV28 and TRBJ2-7, with D unclear. Trimming pared 3 bases from V and 4 bases from J, leaving 7 bases between. The CDR3 contains 12 residues. Germline CDR1 and CDR2: MDHEN and SYDVKM. The CDR3 nucleotides are TGTGCCAGCAGTTTTCTCCGTTACGAGCAGTACTTC. It translates to CASSFLRYEQYF. The full variable domain, completed using reference TRBV28 and TRBJ2-7, is DVKVTQSSRYLVKRTGEKVFLECVQDMDHENMFWYRQDPGLGLRLIYFSYDVKMKEKGDIPEGYSVSREKKERFSLILESASTNQTSMYLCASSFLRYEQYFGPGTRLTVT.

The gene calls are TRBV15 and TRBJ1-1; D unclear. Trimming cost V 1 base and J 5 bases, with 11 bases left between them. The length of the CDR3 is 14 residues. The V gene's germline CDR1 is LNHNV and CDR2 YYDKDF (reference sequence). The CDR3 loop reads CATSRGRYRTEAFF. The DNA of the CDR3 is TGTGCCACCAGCAGAGGCCGGTACAGAACTGAAGCTTTCTTT.

The chain employs TRBV24-1 and TRBJ1-1; D is unresolved. V gave up 4 bases and J gave up 1 base, with 6 bases separating them. This CDR3 is built from 13 residues. Per the germline V gene, CDR1 is KGHDR and CDR2 is SFDVKD. This chain's CDR3 is CATSEHANTEAFF. The CDR3 DNA sequence: TGTGCCACCAGTGAACACGCGAACACTGAAGCTTTCTTT.

The sample holds a few counts of this clone. The CDR3 DNA is TGTGCCAGCAGCGTCGGGACAGGGACCGAGCAGTACTTC. It specifies CASSVGTGTEQYF. The chain links TRBV9 to TRBJ2-7, with TRBD1 matching over 9 bases. Germline V gene lookup returns CDR1 SGDLS and CDR2 YYNGEE. The CDR3 consists of 13 residues. The J segment lost 6 bases and the V segment lost 2 bases, leaving 3 bases of the junction unmatched.

This clone showed up just a few times. The chain recombines TRBV19 with TRBJ2-3; D gene unclear. Trimming cost V 2 bases and J 2 bases, with 11 bases left between them. The CDR3 runs 15 residues. Germline V lookup: CDR1 LNHDA, CDR2 SQIVND (reference sequence). The CDR3 nucleotides read TGTGCCAGTAGTATAAGGAACAGCTACACAGATACGCAGTATTTT. Translated: CASSIRNSYTDTQYF.

This clone was seen a single time. V and J are TRBV5-1 and TRBJ2-1, with 7 bases fitting TRBD2. CDR1 SGHRS and CDR2 YFSETQ come from the germline V gene. V gave up 0 bases and J gave up 6 bases; unmatched junction bases: 3. This CDR3 contains 14 residues. CDR3 protein: CASSLGTSPNEQFF. The CDR3, as DNA: TGCGCCAGCAGCTTGGGGACTAGTCCCAATGAGCAGTTCTTC.

The gene calls are TRBV2 and TRBJ1-6, with 7 nucleotides matching TRBD1. The CDR3 has 16 residues. Germline CDR1 is SNHLY and CDR2 is FYNNEI. V was pared by 3 bases and J by 3 bases, with 5 bases of the junction left unmatched. For the CDR3, the DNA is TGTGCCAGCAGTGACACCGGGACAGTCTATAATTCACCCCTCCACTTT. It specifies CASSDTGTVYNSPLHF.

This clone was seen more than once but under ten times. This chain joins TRBV28 and TRBJ1-2; perhaps TRBD1 as D (6 bases). In germline, CDR1 is MDHEN, CDR2 SYDVKM. V was shortened by 5 bases and J by 6 bases, with 10 bases between the two germline ends. This CDR3 has 12 amino acids. CDR3 sequence reads: CASSGTRDGYTF. CDR3 sequence (DNA): TGTGCCAGCAGTGGGACAAGGGATGGCTACACCTTC.

The sample holds many counts of this clone. The chain recombines TRBV5-4 with TRBJ2-2; D perhaps matches TRBD1 (5 bases). The CDR3 is 14 residues long. The V and J ends lost 3 bases and 5 bases respectively, with 11 bases between them. The V gene's germline CDR1 is SGHNT and CDR2 YYREEE (reference sequence). DNA of the CDR3: TGTGCCAGCAGCTCAGGGTCTTATACCGGGGAGCTGTTTTTT. It specifies CASSSGSYTGELFF.

The chain joins TRBV19 to TRBJ1-2; possible D gene TRBD1, 6 bases. V was trimmed by 9 bases and J by 8 bases, leaving 13 bases between them. The V gene's germline CDR1 is LNHDA and CDR2 SQIVND (reference sequence). This CDR3 region has 11 residues. The CDR3 here is CASRNREGYTF. The CDR3 coding sequence is TGTGCCAGCAGGAACAGGGAAGGCTACACCTTC.

The V and J genes are TRBV6-1 and TRBJ2-6, with 7 bases that match TRBD1. J gave up 0 bases and V 4 bases, and 6 bases lay outside the gene matches. CDR1 and CDR2 from the germline V gene are MNHNS and SASEGT. The CDR3 extends over 17 amino acids. The chain's CDR3 is CASSGQGPASGANVLTF. The CDR3 DNA reads as TGTGCCAGCAGTGGACAGGGCCCCGCCTCTGGGGCCAACGTCCTGACTTTC.

The chain is built from TRBV5-1 and TRBJ2-7, with 8 bases aligning to TRBD1. V shed 3 bases, J shed 4 bases, and the junction held 6 bases outside the gene matches. CDR3 length: 14 amino acids. Germline CDR1 reads SGHRS; CDR2 reads YFSETQ. The CDR3 nucleotides read TGCGCCAGCAGCTCCGACAGGGGAGGATACGAGCAGTACTTC. Amino acid sequence: CASSSDRGGYEQYF.

The gene calls are TRBV12-3 or TRBV12-4 and TRBJ2-5, with unresolved D. The CDR3 totals 12 residues. The germline V and J ends were trimmed by 6 bases and 1 base, with 6 bases remaining between them. The chain's CDR3 is CASSSGQETQYF. CDR3 nucleotide sequence: TGTGCCAGCAGCTCAGGCCAAGAGACCCAGTACTTC.

This chain connects TRBV5-1 to TRBJ1-2; D is unresolved. The CDR3 contains 16 residues. The V end was cut by 2 bases, the J end by 5 bases, with 19 bases between. CDR1 is SGHRS and CDR2 is YFSETQ in the germline V gene. DNA of the CDR3: TGCGCCAGCAGCTTTGACGGTCGGGAGGGTTTTTATGGCTACACCTTC. This encodes CASSFDGREGFYGYTF.

V usage is TRBV2 and J usage is TRBJ1-4; 9 bases are shared with TRBD1. The CDR3 length is 14 residues. J was trimmed by 8 bases and V by 6 bases; bases with no gene match: 7. Germline V gene sequence: CDR1 SNHLY, CDR2 FYNNEI. The CDR3 DNA follows: TGTGCCAGCAGAGTACAGGGGGCAAAAGAAAAACTGTTTTTT. This translates into CASRVQGAKEKLFF.

The rearrangement links TRBV4-2 to TRBJ2-1; the match to TRBD2 covers 7 bases. V was clipped by 2 bases and J by 8 bases; unmatched bases: 12. The CDR3 is made up of 16 amino acids. Germline V lookup: CDR1 LGHNA, CDR2 YNFKEQ. The chain's CDR3 is CASSQSSSGLRDEQFF. DNA for the CDR3: TGTGCCAGCAGCCAATCCTCTAGCGGTCTTCGTGATGAGCAGTTCTTC.

The chain has TRBV18 and TRBJ2-1; 7 bases are a match to TRBD2. Trimming at V came to 6 bases and at J to 6 bases, leaving 2 bases not matched to a gene. This CDR3 has 12 residues. Per the germline V gene, CDR1 is KGHSH and CDR2 is LQKENI. CDR3: CASSPSGNEQFF. The CDR3 DNA reads TGTGCCAGCTCGCCTAGCGGCAATGAGCAGTTCTTC.

The V and J genes are TRBV7-2 and TRBJ1-1; D is possibly TRBD1 (5 bases). Between the trimmed V and J ends, which lost 3 bases and 2 bases, there was a span of 13 bases. The CDR3 contains 15 residues. Germline values: CDR1 SGHTA, CDR2 FQGNSA. The CDR3 DNA follows: TGTGCCAGCAGCTTGAGGTCGGACACTAACACTGAAGCTTTCTTT. This encodes CASSLRSDTNTEAFF.

This chain connects TRBV9 to TRBJ1-4, with TRBD1 matching over 7 bases. V lost 4 bases, J lost 4 bases, and 7 bases stayed unmatched. This CDR3 spans 15 amino acids. The germline V gene has CDR1 SGDLS and CDR2 YYNGEE. The CDR3 bases are TGTGCCAGCAGCCCTAGGGGGACAGTTAATGAAAAACTGTTTTTT. This encodes CASSPRGTVNEKLFF.

The chain combines TRBV7-2 with TRBJ1-3; the match to TRBD1 covers 8 bases. Germline trimming cut 3 bases from V and 6 bases from J; bases unmatched to any gene: 10. The CDR3 loop spans 16 amino acids. Germline loops: CDR1 SGHTA, CDR2 FQGNSA. This CDR3 reads CASSLAGQGGVNTIYF. As DNA, the CDR3 is TGTGCCAGCAGCTTGGCTGGACAGGGAGGTGTAAACACCATATATTTT.

V gene TRBV3-1 (or the pseudogene TRBV3-2) combines with J gene TRBJ2-1; tentative D call: TRBD2 (6 bases). The germline V and J ends were trimmed by 2 bases and 5 bases, with 22 bases remaining between them. The CDR3 length is 18 residues. Germline lookup yields CDR1 LGHDT and CDR2 YNNKEL (reference sequence). The CDR3 here is CASSQFSMGGTTDNEQFF. The CDR3 DNA reads as TGTGCCAGCAGCCAATTTTCCATGGGCGGGACCACAGACAATGAGCAGTTCTTC.

V and J are TRBV5-1 and TRBJ1-1; 7 nucleotides align to TRBD1. Per germline, CDR1 SGHRS and CDR2 YFSETQ. The CDR3 has 13 residues. The V gene end was trimmed by 2 bases and the J gene end by 4 bases; junction bases not matched to a gene: 2. The CDR3, as DNA: TGCGCCAGCAGCTTCGGACAGGCCACTGAAGCTTTCTTT. Residues: CASSFGQATEAFF.

The V call is TRBV6-2 or TRBV6-3, the J call TRBJ2-1; TRBD2 agrees at 12 bases. Germline loops: CDR1 MNHEY, CDR2 SVGEGT. Losses at the gene ends were 6 bases for V and 6 bases for J; bases not matched to a gene: 6. The CDR3 length is 15 residues. DNA for the CDR3: TGTGCCAGCAGCCCACTAGCGGGGGGACCCAATGAGCAGTTCTTC. Protein: CASSPLAGGPNEQFF.

This clone was recorded once. The chain combines TRBV10-3 with TRBJ1-1, with D possibly matching TRBD1 (6 bases). The CDR3 covers 12 residues. Deletions cut 11 bases from V and 0 bases from J, with 10 bases between. From germline, CDR1 is ENHRY and CDR2 SYGVKD. The CDR3 sequence is CASRGMNTEAFF. The CDR3 coding sequence is TGTGCCTCGAGGGGGATGAACACTGAAGCTTTCTTT.

This chain connects TRBV12-3 or TRBV12-4 to TRBJ2-3; no reliable D call. The CDR3 length is 12 residues. V was clipped by 8 bases and J by 7 bases, with 13 bases between them. DNA of the CDR3: TGTGCCAGCCTCCGGGTCACCCATACGCAGTATTTT. Protein: CASLRVTHTQYF.

This sequence joins TRBV18 and TRBJ2-1; D not resolved. Per germline, CDR1 KGHSH and CDR2 LQKENI. Between the trimmed V and J ends, which lost 2 bases and 10 bases, there was a span of 6 bases. The CDR3 consists of 11 residues. The CDR3 bases are TGTGCCAGCTCACCAGCGGAAGAGCAGTTCTTC. Translating it yields CASSPAEEQFF.

The genes are TRBV10-3 and TRBJ1-2; TRBD1 agrees at 10 bases. The trim removed 10 bases at V and 1 base at J, leaving 6 bases unmatched. The germline gives CDR1 ENHRY, CDR2 SYGVKD. The CDR3 totals 14 residues. The CDR3 sequence: CASARTGGNYGYTF. CDR3 coding DNA: TGTGCCAGCGCCCGGACAGGGGGTAACTATGGCTACACCTTC.

Here the CDR3 DNA reads TGTGCCAGCAGTGAAAGGGGCGAGCCCCAGCATTTT. Its protein product is CASSERGEPQHF. The chain employs TRBV2 and TRBJ1-5; possible D gene TRBD1, 5 bases. Germline CDR1 SNHLY, CDR2 FYNNEI. The V gene lost 2 bases and the J gene lost 8 bases, with 7 bases spanning the gap. This CDR3 has 12 residues.

V is TRBV28 and J is TRBJ1-2; D is undetermined. V shed 6 bases and J shed 4 bases, with 9 bases lying between them. The CDR3 length is 12 residues. In germline, CDR1 is MDHEN, CDR2 SYDVKM. The CDR3 region is CASSLIPYGYTF. CDR3 nucleotide sequence: TGTGCCAGCAGCCTTATCCCCTATGGCTACACCTTC.